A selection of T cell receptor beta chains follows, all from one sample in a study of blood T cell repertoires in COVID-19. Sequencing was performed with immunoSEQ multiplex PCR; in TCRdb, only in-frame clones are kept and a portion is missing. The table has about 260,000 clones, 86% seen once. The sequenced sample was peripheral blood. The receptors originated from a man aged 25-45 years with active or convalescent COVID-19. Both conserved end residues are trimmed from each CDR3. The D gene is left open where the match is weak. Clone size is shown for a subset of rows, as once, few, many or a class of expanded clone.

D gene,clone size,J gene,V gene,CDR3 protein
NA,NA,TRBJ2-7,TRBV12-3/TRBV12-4,ASSFSLEQY
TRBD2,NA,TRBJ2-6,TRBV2,ASSLTSGSSGANVLT
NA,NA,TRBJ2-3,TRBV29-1,SVREATDTQY
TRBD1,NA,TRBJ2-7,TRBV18,ASSPPGTGFHEQY
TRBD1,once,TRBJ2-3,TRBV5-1,ASSSTPGTGSTDTQY
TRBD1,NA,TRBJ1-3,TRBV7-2,ASSSGGVISGNTIY
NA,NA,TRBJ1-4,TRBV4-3,ASSQDPERSNEKLF
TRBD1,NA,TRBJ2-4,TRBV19,ASSVWTGNNIQY
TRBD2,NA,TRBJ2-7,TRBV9,ASSVAGGRYEQY
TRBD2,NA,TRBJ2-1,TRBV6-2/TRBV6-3,ASSLLAGGVNEQF
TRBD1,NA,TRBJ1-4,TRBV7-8,ASSLSRGTVGEKLF
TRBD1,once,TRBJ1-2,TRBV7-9,ASSFQVARGPLHGYT
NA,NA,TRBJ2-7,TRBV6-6,ASSYEGGPYEQY
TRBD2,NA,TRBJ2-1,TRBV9,ASTPRGGTYNEQF
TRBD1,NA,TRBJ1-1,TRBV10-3,AAGGQQNTEAF
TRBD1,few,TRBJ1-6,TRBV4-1,ASSQGTGPYNSPLH
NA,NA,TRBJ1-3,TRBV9,ASSVSGTGNTIY
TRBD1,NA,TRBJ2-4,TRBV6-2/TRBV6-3,ASSSIQGPMGKNIQY
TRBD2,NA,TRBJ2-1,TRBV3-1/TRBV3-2,ASSQDFSSGLQGRWF
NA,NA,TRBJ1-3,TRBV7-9,ASLKPQWDTVSGNTIY
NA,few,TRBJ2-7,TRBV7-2,ASSFTGVMSEQY
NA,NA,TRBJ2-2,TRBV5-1,ASSSRGENTGELF
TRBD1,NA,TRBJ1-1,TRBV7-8,ASSLVHGQGANAF
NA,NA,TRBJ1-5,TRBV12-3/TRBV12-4,ASSDGGQPQH
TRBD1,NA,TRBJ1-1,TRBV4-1,ASTETGVAEAF